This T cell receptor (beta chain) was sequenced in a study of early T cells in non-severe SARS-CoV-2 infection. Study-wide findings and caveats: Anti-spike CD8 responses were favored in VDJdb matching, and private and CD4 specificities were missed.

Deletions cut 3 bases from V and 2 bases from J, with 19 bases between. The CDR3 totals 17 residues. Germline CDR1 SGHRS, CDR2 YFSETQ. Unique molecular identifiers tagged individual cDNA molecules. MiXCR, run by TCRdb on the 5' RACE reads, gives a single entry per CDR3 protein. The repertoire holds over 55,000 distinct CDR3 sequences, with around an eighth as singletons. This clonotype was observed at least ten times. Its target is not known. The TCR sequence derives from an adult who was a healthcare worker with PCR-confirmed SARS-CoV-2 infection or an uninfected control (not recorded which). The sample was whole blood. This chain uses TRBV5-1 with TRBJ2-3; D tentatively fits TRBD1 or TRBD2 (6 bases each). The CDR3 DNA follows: TGCGCCAGCAGCTCTGAGAGGGGGAGGATAAACACAGATACGCAGTATTTT. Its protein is CASSSERGRINTDTQYF.